The 9 T cell receptor beta chains below all came from one sample that was sequenced in a study of long-term antiretroviral therapy in people with HIV. The run of the v3.0 immunoSEQ assay was at survey level. Data came from immunoSEQ multiplex PCR; TCRdb stores just in-frame clones and leaves some out. The profile shows about 25,000 clones, 80% to 90% of them singletons. The starting material was unsorted PBMCs, obtained 3 years after starting antiretroviral therapy. These TCRs come from a man between 18 and 35 years old with HIV.

CDR3 DNA sequence: TGTGCCAGCAGCGGCGGACAGGGGAACATTCAGTACTTC. Protein: CASSGGQGNIQYF. This rearrangement joins TRBV7-9 to TRBJ2-4, with 9 bases fitting TRBD1. This CDR3 is built from 13 residues. The V gene end was trimmed by 5 bases and the J gene end by 7 bases; junction bases not matched to a gene: 3. CDR1 and CDR2 (germline): SEHNR, FQNEAQ (reference sequence).

V gene TRBV7-9 combines with J gene TRBJ2-6; weak D call: TRBD1 (5 bases). The CDR3 sequence is 14 residues long. Trimming pared 4 bases from V and 3 bases from J, leaving 7 bases between. The germline gives CDR1 SEHNR, CDR2 FQNEAQ (reference sequence). The CDR3 loop is CASSWGGGANVLTF. DNA of the CDR3: TGTGCCAGCAGCTGGGGCGGTGGGGCCAACGTCCTGACTTTC.

The rearrangement links TRBV9 to TRBJ1-4; a possible D gene is TRBD1 (6 bases). V was trimmed by 3 bases and J by 10 bases, leaving 16 bases between them. The CDR3 extends over 14 amino acids. CDR1 SGDLS and CDR2 YYNGEE come from the germline V gene. CDR3 in DNA: TGTGCCAGCAGCGCATACAGGGATATGGGAAAACTGTTTTTT. Encoded protein: CASSAYRDMGKLFF.

Written as DNA, the CDR3 is TGCGCCAGCACCGTGGGACAGGGATGGACTGAAGCTTTCTTT. This translates into CASTVGQGWTEAFF. The V gene is TRBV10-2, the J gene TRBJ1-1, with 9 bases aligning to TRBD1. The germline V gene has CDR1 WSHSY and CDR2 SAAADI. V trimming: 7 bases; J trimming: 5 bases; junction bases outside the gene matches: 8. This CDR3 spans 14 amino acids.

This chain connects TRBV19 to TRBJ1-2; D remains unclear. The CDR3 loop spans 15 amino acids. In germline, CDR1 is LNHDA, CDR2 SQIVND (reference sequence). The germline V and J ends were trimmed by 3 bases and 2 bases, with 13 bases remaining between them. The CDR3 is CASSIPAGWNYGYTF. CDR3 coding DNA: TGTGCCAGTAGTATTCCGGCAGGATGGAACTATGGCTACACCTTC.

In this sample, this clone turned up once. CDR3 region: CASSLEVGTGRTEAFF. Here the CDR3 DNA reads TGTGCCAGCAGCCTAGAGGTAGGGACAGGGCGGACTGAAGCTTTCTTT. The rearrangement uses TRBV14 and TRBJ1-1, with TRBD1 identical over 9 bases. CDR1 is SGHDN and CDR2 is FVKESK in the germline V gene. Trimming removed 4 bases from V and 5 bases from J; junction bases left unmatched: 11. There are 16 residues in the CDR3.

This chain joins TRBV2 and TRBJ2-7, with 10 nucleotides matching TRBD1. V trimming: 6 bases; J trimming: 3 bases; junction bases outside the gene matches: 8. From germline, CDR1 is SNHLY and CDR2 FYNNEI. This CDR3 is built from 15 residues. The CDR3, as DNA: TGTGCCAGCAGCGGCGAGGACAGGGGGGTCTACGAGCAGTACTTC. It is translated as CASSGEDRGVYEQYF.

The genes are TRBV7-8 and TRBJ1-3; D gene uncertain. Germline V gene sequence: CDR1 SGHVS, CDR2 FQNEAQ. The V gene lost 1 base and the J gene lost 0 bases, with 4 bases spanning the gap. The length of the CDR3 is 14 residues. The chain's CDR3 is CASSLGYSGNTIYF. The CDR3 region has the DNA TGTGCCAGCAGCTTAGGGTACTCTGGAAACACCATATATTTT.

This clone appeared a few times. CDR3 coding DNA: TGTGCCAGCAGCTTAGCAGGGGCAAGCAATCAGCCCCAGCATTTT. It yields the protein CASSLAGASNQPQHF. The V call is TRBV7-8, the J call TRBJ1-5; a weak D match, TRBD1 (5 bases). Germline CDR1 is SGHVS and CDR2 is FQNEAQ. The germline V and J ends were trimmed by 0 bases and 1 base, with 7 bases remaining between them. CDR3 size: 15 residues.